The sample holds a few counts of the clone carrying this TCR beta chain. The data are from a study of blood T cell repertoires in COVID-19. Clones were read by immunoSEQ multiplex PCR, and TCRdb kept only the in-frame ones, dropping some. The table lists hundreds of thousands of clones, roughly nine tenths of them singletons. This CDR3 region has 17 residues. From germline, CDR1 is MDHEN and CDR2 SYDVKM. V shed 5 bases and J 1 base; nucleotides not matched to a gene: 7. The sample consisted of PBMCs or T cells enriched from blood (not recorded which). The receptor comes from a young woman who had recovered from COVID-19. V and J are TRBV28 and TRBJ2-3; 12 nucleotides line up with TRBD2. The CDR3 spells CASSTTPSGGGTDTQYF. The CDR3, as DNA: TGTGCCAGCAGTACCACCCCTAGCGGGGGGGGCACAGATACGCAGTATTTT.